This is a list of T cell receptor beta chains from one sample in a study of blood T cell repertoires in COVID-19. The repertoire was sequenced with immunoSEQ multiplex PCR; TCRdb's copy has only in-frame clones and lacks some. The sample shows 150,000 to 200,000 clones, about 86% of them seen only once. The material sequenced was peripheral blood. These receptors all stem from a man in his sixties with acute or convalescent COVID-19. Each CDR3 is given with its conserved first and last residue.

TRBJ1-2	TRBV3-1/TRBV3-2	CASSSDRGHIYGYTF
TRBJ2-2	TRBV5-1	CASGLQGAGELFF
TRBJ2-5	TRBV27	CASSSTGGETQYF
TRBJ1-1	TRBV7-9	CASSLGQLNTEAFF
TRBJ2-5	TRBV5-1	CASSWGQGRETQYF
TRBJ1-1	TRBV7-3	CASSLVPGVVTEAFF
TRBJ2-2	TRBV6-5	CASRRGGSAGELFF
TRBJ1-5	TRBV6-5	CASRQSPDQPQHF
TRBJ2-1	TRBV15	CATSRGLLRDRDNEQFF
TRBJ1-2	TRBV28	CASSLGAYGYTF
TRBJ1-6	TRBV5-1	CASRPGQDNSPLHF
TRBJ2-1	TRBV4-1	CASSQVGAGRFF
TRBJ1-1	TRBV5-1	CASSRTGQLNTEAFF
TRBJ1-1	TRBV5-4	CASSGTPGQGSRSTEAFF
TRBJ2-3	TRBV3-1/TRBV3-2	CASSPSADTQYF
TRBJ1-2	TRBV3-1/TRBV3-2	CASSPTGQGGYTF
TRBJ1-2	TRBV5-1	CASSLAVGSRGGYTF
TRBJ1-2	TRBV9	CASSRRGVYGYTF
TRBJ1-2	TRBV28	CASSPSPGGYGYTF
TRBJ2-2	TRBV30	CAWRETGGTNAGELFF
TRBJ1-6	TRBV11-2	CASSTNRERGPLHF
TRBJ2-7	TRBV9	CASSVDFSGTEQYF
TRBJ2-2	TRBV29-1	CSVRGLFTGELFF
TRBJ1-1	TRBV3-1/TRBV3-2	CASSLGTWAEAFF
TRBJ1-2	TRBV19	CASRTIWTGEDYGYTF
TRBJ2-5	TRBV7-6	CASNTGETQYF
TRBJ1-3	TRBV7-8	CASSLTEQNTIYF
TRBJ2-6	TRBV19	CASSIQGAAGANVLTF
TRBJ2-1	TRBV28	CASSSTGLAGYNEQFF